This passage covers 13 T cell receptor beta chains from one sample sequenced in a study of T cells in Graves' hyperthyroidism and ophthalmopathy. The source material, RNA transcripts, was used to amplify TCR beta CDR3 regions. TCR CDR3 regions were first amplified by RT-PCR with HTBI primers. TCRdb reprocessed the multiplex PCR reads via MiXCR and lists one record per CDR3 protein. The data contain some 270,000 distinct CDR3 sequences, approximately 14% of them singletons. Sequences were obtained from blood. The receptors here all came from a woman between 40 and 55 years old with Graves' hyperthyroidism.

This clonotype has a count of ten or more. The chain couples TRBV28 to TRBJ2-7; 7 nucleotides agree with TRBD1. CDR3 length: 16 amino acids. The ends lost 6 bases at V and 3 bases at J; junction bases unmatched: 14. CDR1 is MDHEN, CDR2 SYDVKM, per germline. Here the CDR3 reads CASSLITLTGDYEQYF. CDR3 sequence (DNA): TGTGCCAGCAGCCTTATAACTCTAACAGGGGACTACGAGCAGTACTTC. Looking up the rest from reference TRBV28 and TRBJ2-7 gives the full variable domain: DVKVTQSSRYLVKRTGEKVFLECVQDMDHENMFWYRQDPGLGLRLIYFSYDVKMKEKGDIPEGYSVSREKKERFSLILESASTNQTSMYLCASSLITLTGDYEQYFGPGTRLTVT.

This clonotype was detected ten times or more. The chain employs TRBV9 and TRBJ2-2; 10 positions match TRBD2. The CDR3 consists of 16 residues. J gave up 5 bases and V 2 bases, and 6 bases lay outside the gene matches. The V gene's germline CDR1 is SGDLS and CDR2 YYNGEE. The CDR3 coding sequence is TGTGCCAGCAGCGTTCTAGGACTAGCGGTTACCGGGGAGCTGTTTTTT. This translates into CASSVLGLAVTGELFF.

This clonotype was recorded many times. The rearrangement joins TRBV12-3 or TRBV12-4 to TRBJ2-6; D uncertain. The length of the CDR3 is 15 residues. Trimming took 7 bases from V and 4 from J, leaving 14 bases between them. This CDR3 reads CASTIMGSGANVLTF. The CDR3 bases are TGTGCCAGCACTATAATGGGGTCCGGGGCCAACGTCCTGACTTTC.

This clonotype was picked up many times. This rearrangement joins TRBV12-3 or TRBV12-4 to TRBJ2-1, with D possibly being TRBD1 (5 bases). V dropped 4 bases and J dropped 0 bases, with 10 bases sitting between them. The length of the CDR3 is 15 residues. The DNA for the CDR3 is TGTGCCAGCAGTTCATGGGGCAACTCCTACAATGAGCAGTTCTTC. It is translated as CASSSWGNSYNEQFF.

This clonotype was recorded at least ten times. The chain employs TRBV12-3 or TRBV12-4 and TRBJ2-1; 11 nucleotides line up with TRBD2. The trim removed 6 bases at V and 8 bases at J, leaving 9 bases unmatched. There are 15 residues in the CDR3. The CDR3: CASRRGTSGLDEQFF. The CDR3 bases are TGTGCCAGCAGACGAGGGACTAGCGGTCTCGATGAGCAGTTCTTC.

The sample holds a few counts of this clonotype. The rearrangement links TRBV3-1 to TRBJ2-5, with 11 bases identical to TRBD2. V shed 6 bases and J 1 base; nucleotides not matched to a gene: 4. The CDR3 length is 15 residues. Looked up from germline, CDR1 is LGHDT and CDR2 is YNNKEL (reference sequence). In DNA form, the CDR3 reads TGTGCCAGCAGACGACTAGCGGGAACCCAAGAGACCCAGTACTTC. This gives the protein CASRRLAGTQETQYF.

At least ten counts were recorded for this clonotype. The CDR3 sequence is CAISGTGTGDYGYTF. For the CDR3, the DNA is TGTGCCATCAGTGGTACCGGGACAGGGGATTATGGCTACACCTTC. V is TRBV10-3 and J is TRBJ1-2, with 10 bases lining up with TRBD1. Germline trimming cut 4 bases from V and 5 bases from J; bases unmatched to any gene: 7. The germline V gene has CDR1 ENHRY and CDR2 SYGVKD. The CDR3 contains 15 residues.

The chain links TRBV6-1 to TRBJ2-6; D call uncertain. Trimming took 10 bases from V and 0 from J, leaving 10 bases between them. The CDR3 covers 14 residues. Germline V gene data show CDR1 as MNHNS and CDR2 as SASEGT. The CDR3 DNA follows: TGTGCCACCTCCACAGACTCTGGGGCCAACGTCCTGACTTTC. Translation gives CATSTDSGANVLTF.

This clonotype was seen at least ten times. The V and J genes are TRBV2 and TRBJ2-7, with no clear D. Germline V gives CDR1 SNHLY, CDR2 FYNNEI. There are 13 residues in the CDR3. The V end was cut by 2 bases, the J end by 4 bases, with 9 bases between. The CDR3 coding sequence is TGTGCCAGCAGTGAAACCCTTCTGTACGAGCAGTACTTC. Its translation: CASSETLLYEQYF.

This clonotype was counted ten times or more. The chain employs TRBV20-1 and TRBJ2-3; D not certain. The CDR3 totals 13 residues. Germline CDR1 DFQATT, CDR2 SNEGSKA (reference sequence). Trimming took off 0 bases at V and 1 base at J, with 5 bases between the two ends. CDR3: CSARDQRTDTQYF. The CDR3, as DNA: TGCAGTGCTAGAGATCAACGCACAGATACGCAGTATTTT.

This clonotype was seen at least ten times. V usage is TRBV10-3 and J usage is TRBJ2-5; unclear D gene. Trimming left V 3 bases short and J 5 bases short, with 4 bases between. The CDR3 sequence is 11 residues long. Germline V gene data show CDR1 as ENHRY and CDR2 as SYGVKD. This CDR3 is CAISDWETQYF. The CDR3 nucleotides are TGTGCCATCAGTGATTGGGAGACCCAGTACTTC.

In its sample, this clonotype was seen many times. The rearrangement uses TRBV7-2 and TRBJ2-5, with D perhaps TRBD2 (5 bases). CDR1 and CDR2 from the germline V gene are SGHTA and FQGNSA. This CDR3 is 13 amino acids long. V was clipped by 4 bases and J by 2 bases, with 8 bases between them. CDR3 in amino acids: CASSSSGQETQYF. CDR3 DNA: TGTGCCAGCAGCTCAAGCGGACAAGAGACCCAGTACTTC.

There are many counts of this clonotype. CDR3 sequence (DNA): TGTGCCAGCAGTTTTATCGGTGTTGGTGGCAATGAGCAGTTCTTC. It codes for CASSFIGVGGNEQFF. The chain couples TRBV12-3 or TRBV12-4 to TRBJ2-1; D ambiguous. The CDR3 runs 15 residues. Trimming took 3 bases from V and 6 from J, leaving 15 bases between them.